A selection of T cell receptor beta chains follows, all from one sample in a study of T cell responses to AZD1222 COVID-19 vaccine. Sequenced by immunoSEQ multiplex PCR; TCRdb stores in-frame clones only, minus some. Among about 150,000 clones, 94% were seen once, and the ten largest hold roughly 1.3%. This specimen was peripheral blood, taken on day 0 of AZD1222 vaccination. These receptors were collected from an adult in good health. The CDR3 runs from the conserved cysteine through the conserved F or W. The order of the fields is D gene, V gene, J gene, clone size, CDR3 protein, CDR3 DNA. The D gene is left open where the match is weak. A clone size is listed for some rows: how often the clone was seen (once, few, many), or a class if it is expanded.

D gene: .
V gene: TRBV4-3
J gene: TRBJ2-4
clone size: .
CDR3 protein: CASSLRSGDGNIQYF
CDR3 DNA: TGCGCCAGCAGCCTAAGATCAGGAGACGGAAACATTCAGTACTTC

D gene: .
V gene: TRBV6-2/TRBV6-3
J gene: TRBJ1-5
clone size: .
CDR3 protein: CASSYSFNQPQHF
CDR3 DNA: TGTGCCAGCAGTTACAGTTTCAATCAGCCCCAGCATTTT

D gene: .
V gene: TRBV5-4
J gene: TRBJ2-2
clone size: .
CDR3 protein: CAIQADRGGGGELFF
CDR3 DNA: TGTGCCATCCAGGCAGATAGAGGTGGCGGCGGGGAGCTGTTTTTT

D gene: .
V gene: TRBV2
J gene: TRBJ2-3
clone size: .
CDR3 protein: CASTPGATDTQYF
CDR3 DNA: TGTGCCAGCACCCCGGGGGCCACAGATACGCAGTATTTT

D gene: TRBD1
V gene: TRBV15
J gene: TRBJ2-5
clone size: .
CDR3 protein: CATSSYRGRETQYF
CDR3 DNA: TGTGCCACCAGCAGCTACAGGGGCCGAGAGACCCAGTACTTC

D gene: .
V gene: TRBV2
J gene: TRBJ1-6
clone size: .
CDR3 protein: CASREQGGFTAPLHF
CDR3 DNA: TGTGCCAGCAGGGAACAGGGAGGGTTTACGGCACCCCTCCACTTT

D gene: TRBD2
V gene: TRBV4-1
J gene: TRBJ2-2
clone size: .
CDR3 protein: CASSQGSLAGGITGELFF
CDR3 DNA: TGCGCCAGCAGCCAAGGGAGTCTAGCGGGGGGGATCACCGGGGAGCTGTTTTTT

D gene: .
V gene: TRBV18
J gene: TRBJ2-1
clone size: .
CDR3 protein: CASSPPNLAPPGEQFF
CDR3 DNA: TGTGCCAGCTCACCACCGAATTTGGCCCCCCCGGGCGAGCAGTTCTTC

D gene: .
V gene: TRBV30
J gene: TRBJ1-6
clone size: .
CDR3 protein: CAWSGGVSSPLHF
CDR3 DNA: TGTGCCTGGAGTGGAGGGGTGAGTTCACCCCTCCACTTT

D gene: .
V gene: TRBV29-1
J gene: TRBJ1-2
clone size: .
CDR3 protein: CSVGMGRGTNYGYTF
CDR3 DNA: TGCAGCGTTGGTATGGGCAGGGGCACTAACTATGGCTACACCTTC

D gene: TRBD1
V gene: TRBV6-5
J gene: TRBJ1-6
clone size: once
CDR3 protein: CATSKRTGDNSPLHF
CDR3 DNA: TGTGCCACCTCCAAAAGGACAGGGGATAATTCACCCCTCCACTTT

D gene: .
V gene: TRBV11-2
J gene: TRBJ2-3
clone size: .
CDR3 protein: CASSRWTDTQYF
CDR3 DNA: TGTGCCAGCAGCCGGTGGACAGATACGCAGTATTTT

D gene: .
V gene: TRBV28
J gene: TRBJ1-1
clone size: few
CDR3 protein: CASVGEGFTEAFF
CDR3 DNA: TGTGCCAGCGTAGGGGAGGGTTTTACTGAAGCTTTCTTT

D gene: .
V gene: TRBV27
J gene: TRBJ1-2
clone size: once
CDR3 protein: CASSLTGFYGYTF
CDR3 DNA: TGTGCCAGCAGTTTAACAGGTTTCTATGGCTACACCTTC

D gene: .
V gene: TRBV5-4
J gene: TRBJ2-3
clone size: .
CDR3 protein: CASSLVRSTGTDTQYF
CDR3 DNA: TGTGCCAGCAGCTTGGTCCGGTCTACGGGGACAGATACGCAGTATTTT

D gene: .
V gene: TRBV7-2
J gene: TRBJ2-2
clone size: .
CDR3 protein: CASSLDMIRSPGTGELFF
CDR3 DNA: TGTGCCAGCAGCTTAGACATGATCCGTAGTCCAGGGACCGGGGAGCTGTTTTTT

D gene: .
V gene: TRBV11-2
J gene: TRBJ2-1
clone size: .
CDR3 protein: CASTPTSNQGEQFF
CDR3 DNA: TGTGCCAGCACCCCAACTAGCAATCAAGGTGAGCAGTTCTTC

D gene: TRBD2
V gene: TRBV6-2/TRBV6-3
J gene: TRBJ2-2
clone size: .
CDR3 protein: CASSYGSGGYTGELFF
CDR3 DNA: TGTGCCAGCAGTTATGGTTCGGGAGGTTATACCGGGGAGCTGTTTTTT

D gene: .
V gene: TRBV10-3
J gene: TRBJ1-1
clone size: .
CDR3 protein: CAISGDSIGAFF
CDR3 DNA: TGTGCCATCAGTGGGGACTCCATAGGCGCTTTCTTT

D gene: .
V gene: TRBV5-1
J gene: TRBJ2-1
clone size: .
CDR3 protein: CASSPWPGSPAINEQFF
CDR3 DNA: TGCGCCAGCAGCCCATGGCCCGGGTCCCCCGCGATCAATGAGCAGTTCTTC

D gene: .
V gene: TRBV6-5
J gene: TRBJ1-5
clone size: .
CDR3 protein: CASSSLGGRNQPQHF
CDR3 DNA: TGTGCCAGCAGTTCCCTCGGAGGCAGAAATCAGCCCCAGCATTTT

D gene: TRBD1
V gene: TRBV18
J gene: TRBJ2-5
clone size: .
CDR3 protein: CASSPQRTGQETQYF
CDR3 DNA: TGTGCCAGCTCACCACAAAGGACAGGCCAAGAGACCCAGTACTTC

D gene: TRBD1
V gene: TRBV7-2
J gene: TRBJ2-3
clone size: .
CDR3 protein: CASSSSGQGTDTQYF
CDR3 DNA: TGTGCCAGCAGCTCGTCGGGACAGGGGACAGATACGCAGTATTTT

D gene: .
V gene: TRBV2
J gene: TRBJ1-2
clone size: .
CDR3 protein: CASSETYSESYGYTF
CDR3 DNA: TGTGCCAGCAGTGAAACTTACAGCGAATCCTATGGCTACACCTTC

D gene: .
V gene: TRBV5-1
J gene: TRBJ2-3
clone size: .
CDR3 protein: CASSLTGTTDTQYF
CDR3 DNA: TGCGCCAGCAGCTTAACAGGCACCACAGATACGCAGTATTTT

D gene: .
V gene: TRBV9
J gene: TRBJ1-2
clone size: .
CDR3 protein: CASSVSGLINYGYTF
CDR3 DNA: TGTGCCAGCAGCGTATCAGGACTGATTAACTATGGCTACACCTTC

D gene: TRBD1
V gene: TRBV28
J gene: TRBJ1-1
clone size: .
CDR3 protein: CASSSGQAYTEAFF
CDR3 DNA: TGTGCCAGCAGCTCCGGACAGGCGTACACTGAAGCTTTCTTT

D gene: .
V gene: TRBV27
J gene: TRBJ2-3
clone size: .
CDR3 protein: CASSFGSRFLQYF
CDR3 DNA: TGTGCCAGCAGTTTTGGTTCCCGGTTTCTGCAGTATTTT

D gene: .
V gene: TRBV27
J gene: TRBJ1-3
clone size: .
CDR3 protein: CASSLSWTGNTIYF
CDR3 DNA: TGTGCCAGCAGTTTATCGTGGACTGGAAACACCATATATTTT

D gene: .
V gene: TRBV6-5
J gene: TRBJ1-1
clone size: .
CDR3 protein: CASSYRAGGKDTEAFF
CDR3 DNA: TGTGCCAGCAGTTACAGGGCAGGCGGGAAGGACACTGAAGCTTTCTTT

D gene: TRBD1
V gene: TRBV28
J gene: TRBJ1-6
clone size: .
CDR3 protein: CASSRQGFGNSPLHF
CDR3 DNA: TGTGCCAGCAGTCGACAGGGCTTTGGTAATTCACCCCTCCACTTT

D gene: .
V gene: TRBV4-2
J gene: TRBJ1-1
clone size: .
CDR3 protein: CASSQELRSNTEAFF
CDR3 DNA: TGTGCCAGCAGCCAAGAGCTCAGGTCGAACACTGAAGCTTTCTTT

D gene: TRBD1
V gene: TRBV10-3
J gene: TRBJ2-3
clone size: .
CDR3 protein: CAISEPQGQGMTSSTDTQYF
CDR3 DNA: TGTGCCATCAGTGAGCCCCAGGGACAGGGTATGACGTCTAGCACAGATACGCAGTATTTT

D gene: .
V gene: TRBV24-1
J gene: TRBJ2-3
clone size: .
CDR3 protein: CATSDPEARGVYGTQYF
CDR3 DNA: TGTGCCACCAGTGACCCCGAGGCACGGGGCGTATATGGTACGCAGTATTTT

D gene: .
V gene: TRBV6-5
J gene: TRBJ2-5
clone size: .
CDR3 protein: CASSYGPSGEQETQYF
CDR3 DNA: TGTGCCAGCAGTTACGGCCCCTCGGGGGAGCAAGAGACCCAGTACTTC

D gene: TRBD1
V gene: TRBV13
J gene: TRBJ1-1
clone size: .
CDR3 protein: CASSSSGQGYTEAFF
CDR3 DNA: TGTGCCAGCAGCTCATCGGGACAGGGGTACACTGAAGCTTTCTTT

D gene: .
V gene: TRBV2
J gene: TRBJ2-5
clone size: .
CDR3 protein: CASSDNSGSWETQYF
CDR3 DNA: TGTGCCAGCAGTGACAACTCAGGGTCATGGGAGACCCAGTACTTC

D gene: TRBD1
V gene: TRBV19
J gene: TRBJ1-2
clone size: .
CDR3 protein: CASQNDRGGSYTF
CDR3 DNA: TGTGCCAGTCAAAATGACAGGGGAGGAAGCTACACCTTC

D gene: TRBD1
V gene: TRBV4-1
J gene: TRBJ1-6
clone size: .
CDR3 protein: CASSQNAGTGNSPLHF
CDR3 DNA: TGCGCCAGCAGCCAAAACGCCGGGACAGGGAACTCACCCCTCCACTTT

D gene: .
V gene: TRBV28
J gene: TRBJ1-4
clone size: .
CDR3 protein: CASRTGRANEKLFF
CDR3 DNA: TGTGCCAGTCGAACGGGGAGGGCTAATGAAAAACTGTTTTTT

D gene: .
V gene: TRBV7-9
J gene: TRBJ1-1
clone size: once
CDR3 protein: CASSSTKGVNTEAFF
CDR3 DNA: TGTGCCAGCAGCTCCACAAAGGGGGTCAACACTGAAGCTTTCTTT

D gene: .
V gene: TRBV12-3/TRBV12-4
J gene: TRBJ2-3
clone size: .
CDR3 protein: CASSQITDTQYF
CDR3 DNA: TGTGCCAGCAGTCAAATCACAGATACGCAGTATTTT